A single sample gave rise to the 14 T cell receptor beta chains below, sequenced in a study of T cell clonality in common variable immunodeficiency. The data were produced by immunoSEQ multiplex PCR, yet TCRdb's version contains in-frame clones alone and is incomplete. The sample holds about 52,000 clones, and no clone turns up only once. The specimen was peripheral blood mononuclear cells. The origin of the receptors is a person between 18 and 75 years old in good health.

Details on this clone: The read terminates 3 residues before the CDR3 end, so the remaining end is supplied by the germline J gene. This chain joins TRBV7-6 and TRBJ1-2; D remains ambiguous. The V gene's germline CDR1 is SGHVS and CDR2 FNYEAQ. The CDR3 sequence is 13 residues long. The covered CDR3 bases are TGTGCCAGCGGACGGAGCCGCGACTACGAC. Translated: CASGRSRDYD. The CDR3, in full, reads CASGRSRDYDYTF.

This clone was found many times. A junction boundary mismatches the germline segment, possibly from a read error. The DNA ends 3 residues before the CDR3 does, and the rest of the CDR3 is filled in from the germline J gene. This chain joins TRBV7-7 and TRBJ2-2; TRBD2 matches 14 bases. The CDR3 covers 16 residues. CDR1 and CDR2 (germline): SSHAT, FNYEAQ (reference sequence). The CDR3 sequence is CASSHRLAGGSGELFF. CDR3 bases read: TGTGCTAGCAGCCACCGACTAGCGGGAGGGTCCGGGGAG.

This clone was recorded at least ten times. The read ends 3 residues shy of where the CDR3 ends; the end is completed using the germline J gene. The chain carries TRBV30 and TRBJ2-7; 8 nucleotides line up with TRBD2. There are 17 residues in the CDR3. J gave up 0 bases and V 2 bases, and 12 bases lay outside the gene matches. Germline loops: CDR1 GTSNPN, CDR2 SVGIG (reference sequence). This CDR3 reads CAWSPLPGRGVSYEQYF. The CDR3 bases that were read are TGTGCCTGGAGTCCACTACCGGGGCGGGGGGTCTCCTACGAG.

This clone was found a few times. Read sequence stops 3 residues before the CDR3 end, and the germline J gene provides the missing end. This sequence joins TRBV19 and TRBJ2-3, with a possible D match to TRBD1 (6 bases). Germline CDR1 LNHDA, CDR2 SQIVND (reference sequence). This CDR3 comprises 14 residues. CDR3 loop: CASSNRESNQPQYF. The part of the CDR3 DNA that was read is TGTGCCAGTAGTAACAGGGAGAGCAATCAGCCG.

This clone was seen many times. The missing CDR3 end, 3 residues past where the read stops, is filled in from the germline J gene. The chain couples TRBV4-1 to TRBJ2-3; perhaps TRBD2 as D (7 bases). The V end was cut by 8 bases, the J end by 6 bases, with 24 bases between. Looked up from germline, CDR1 is MGHRA and CDR2 is YSYEKL. This CDR3 has 16 residues. The CDR3 spells CASGGAGYLFRDTQYF. The DNA read from the CDR3 is TGCGCCAGCGGGGGGGCAGGCTACCTCTTCAGGGATACG.

This clone was seen repeatedly, ten times or more. The missing CDR3 end, 3 residues past where the read stops, is filled in from the germline J gene. J is TRBJ2-1 and V is TRBV2, with a possible D match to TRBD2 (5 bases). The ends were cut back, 7 bases at V and 0 bases at J, with 7 bases in the middle. The CDR3 loop spans 13 amino acids. Germline V gene sequence: CDR1 SNHLY, CDR2 FYNNEI. CDR3 bases read: TGTGCCAGCATAGCGAACTCCTACAATGAG. As protein: CASIANSYNE. Given in full, the CDR3 is CASIANSYNEQFF.

This clone was picked up many times. CDR3 in amino acids: CASSFNLQTQYF. CDR3 DNA (partial): TGTGCCAGCAGCTTTAATTTACAGACG. V usage is TRBV7-2 and J usage is TRBJ2-3; D not certain. Coverage ceases 3 residues before the CDR3 finishes, and the germline J gene fills in the end. Per the germline V gene, CDR1 is SGHTA and CDR2 is FQGNSA. CDR3 length: 12 residues.

This clone was counted at least ten times. The read ends 3 residues before the CDR3 terminus; that terminus is restored from the germline J gene. J is TRBJ2-3 and V is TRBV5-1, with 8 positions matching TRBD2. Per the germline V gene, CDR1 is SGHRS and CDR2 is YFSETQ. The CDR3 contains 17 residues. V lost 4 bases, J lost 0 bases, and 10 bases stayed unmatched. This CDR3 reads CASSIHPPSGSTDTQYF. The CDR3 bases that were read are TGCGCCAGCAGCATCCACCCCCCTAGCGGGAGCACAGATACG.

At least ten counts were recorded for this clone. The read ends 3 residues early relative to the CDR3; the germline J gene fills the gap. The V call is TRBV12-3 or TRBV12-4, the J call TRBJ2-2; 10 positions agree with TRBD2. The CDR3 totals 16 residues. V lost 4 bases and J lost 3; bases outside the gene matches: 5. Partial CDR3 DNA: TGTGCCAGCAGTTCTGGACTAGCGGAAGACACCGGGGAG. It translates to CASSSGLAEDTGE. The full CDR3 is CASSSGLAEDTGELFF.

This clone was detected ten times or more. The read terminates 3 residues ahead of where the CDR3 ends, so the germline J gene completes it. V usage is TRBV20-1 and J usage is TRBJ2-7; no reliable D call. Trimming stripped 0 bases from V and 5 bases from J, with 5 bases between. The V gene's germline CDR1 is DFQATT and CDR2 SNEGSKA (reference sequence). This CDR3 region has 11 residues. CDR3 sequence reads: CSARDYNEQYF. The covered CDR3 bases are TGCAGTGCTAGAGATTATAACGAG.

Worth noting for this clone: The missing CDR3 end, 3 residues past where the read stops, is filled in from the germline J gene. The chain employs TRBV19 and TRBJ1-6; D remains ambiguous. V was clipped by 2 bases and J by 8 bases, with 16 bases between them. The germline CDR1 and CDR2 sequences are LNHDA and SQIVND (reference sequence). The CDR3 runs to 16 residues. The CDR3 spells CASSIRVQAEYSPLHF. The sequenced part of the CDR3 DNA is TGTGCCAGTAGTATACGCGTTCAGGCCGAGTATTCACCC. Full variable domain (remainder filled in from reference TRBV19 and TRBJ1-6): DGGITQSPKYLFRKEGQNVTLSCEQNLNHDAMYWYRQDPGQGLRLIYYSQIVNDFQKGDIAEGYSVSREKKESFPLTVTSAQKNPTAFYLCASSIRVQAEYSPLHFGNGTRLTVT.

This clone was picked up many times. The read finishes 3 residues shy of the CDR3 end, and the germline J gene is used to complete it. The chain recombines TRBV19 with TRBJ2-3; D may be TRBD2 (5 bases). The CDR3 is 18 amino acids. V lost 3 bases, J lost 0 bases, and 19 bases lay in between. Germline CDR1 is LNHDA and CDR2 is SQIVND (reference sequence). The covered CDR3 bases are TGTGCCAGTAGTATGATAGGCGGACTTACAGATAGCACAGATACG. Translated, it gives CASSMIGGLTDSTDT. Given in full, the CDR3 is CASSMIGGLTDSTDTQYF.

In its sample, this clone was seen many times. With the read ending 3 residues before the CDR3 end, the germline J gene is used to fill in that end. The chain joins TRBV19 to TRBJ2-3, with 8 nucleotides matching TRBD2. CDR3 length: 18 amino acids. V gave up 3 bases and J gave up 3 bases; unmatched junction bases: 14. Germline loops: CDR1 LNHDA, CDR2 SQIVND (reference sequence). The CDR3 protein is CASSIASQRGSPTDTQYF. The covered CDR3 bases are TGTGCCAGTAGTATTGCAAGCCAGCGGGGGTCCCCAACAGATACG.

This clone was seen a handful of times. Read data end 3 residues before the CDR3 end; the end is taken from the germline J gene. The chain links TRBV7-6 to TRBJ1-1, with D unclear. Germline V lookup: CDR1 SGHVS, CDR2 FNYEAQ. V lost 2 bases, J lost 0 bases, and 7 bases lay in between. The CDR3 runs to 14 residues. CDR3 DNA (partial): TGTGCCAGCAGCTTAAGGCAGTTGAACACTGAA. This encodes CASSLRQLNTE. The entire CDR3 protein is CASSLRQLNTEAFF.